This T cell receptor beta chain was observed in a study of T cell repertoires in cytomegalovirus infection. At the level of the study: Recently identified HLA-C-restricted and well-studied HLA-B-restricted CMV epitopes were used. Regarding the study as a whole: Within the response measured ex vivo, HLA-C-restricted CMV-specific TCR beta clonotypes were dominant. Summed public TCR beta family frequency identified CMV carriers bearing the relevant HLA.

In TCRdb, the reads were re-called with MiXCR into one record per CDR3 protein. The data show about 470,000 distinct CDR3 sequences, under 45% seen once. This CDR3 has 12 residues. Trimming cost V 6 bases and J 4 bases, with 12 bases left between them. Per the germline V gene, CDR1 is SQVTM and CDR2 is ANQGSEA. A note on this clonotype: No antigen is known for it.

The material was cultured PBMCs, obtained from culture after CMV antigen stimulation. This sequence was found in a human donor in good health (CMV status not recorded). Some clones in this sample may be carry-over from other donors' samples. This chain uses TRBV29-1 with TRBJ1-1; D unresolved. CDR3 bases: TGCAGCGTCGCTACAGTGACCACTGAAGCTTTCTTT. Translating it yields CSVATVTTEAFF.